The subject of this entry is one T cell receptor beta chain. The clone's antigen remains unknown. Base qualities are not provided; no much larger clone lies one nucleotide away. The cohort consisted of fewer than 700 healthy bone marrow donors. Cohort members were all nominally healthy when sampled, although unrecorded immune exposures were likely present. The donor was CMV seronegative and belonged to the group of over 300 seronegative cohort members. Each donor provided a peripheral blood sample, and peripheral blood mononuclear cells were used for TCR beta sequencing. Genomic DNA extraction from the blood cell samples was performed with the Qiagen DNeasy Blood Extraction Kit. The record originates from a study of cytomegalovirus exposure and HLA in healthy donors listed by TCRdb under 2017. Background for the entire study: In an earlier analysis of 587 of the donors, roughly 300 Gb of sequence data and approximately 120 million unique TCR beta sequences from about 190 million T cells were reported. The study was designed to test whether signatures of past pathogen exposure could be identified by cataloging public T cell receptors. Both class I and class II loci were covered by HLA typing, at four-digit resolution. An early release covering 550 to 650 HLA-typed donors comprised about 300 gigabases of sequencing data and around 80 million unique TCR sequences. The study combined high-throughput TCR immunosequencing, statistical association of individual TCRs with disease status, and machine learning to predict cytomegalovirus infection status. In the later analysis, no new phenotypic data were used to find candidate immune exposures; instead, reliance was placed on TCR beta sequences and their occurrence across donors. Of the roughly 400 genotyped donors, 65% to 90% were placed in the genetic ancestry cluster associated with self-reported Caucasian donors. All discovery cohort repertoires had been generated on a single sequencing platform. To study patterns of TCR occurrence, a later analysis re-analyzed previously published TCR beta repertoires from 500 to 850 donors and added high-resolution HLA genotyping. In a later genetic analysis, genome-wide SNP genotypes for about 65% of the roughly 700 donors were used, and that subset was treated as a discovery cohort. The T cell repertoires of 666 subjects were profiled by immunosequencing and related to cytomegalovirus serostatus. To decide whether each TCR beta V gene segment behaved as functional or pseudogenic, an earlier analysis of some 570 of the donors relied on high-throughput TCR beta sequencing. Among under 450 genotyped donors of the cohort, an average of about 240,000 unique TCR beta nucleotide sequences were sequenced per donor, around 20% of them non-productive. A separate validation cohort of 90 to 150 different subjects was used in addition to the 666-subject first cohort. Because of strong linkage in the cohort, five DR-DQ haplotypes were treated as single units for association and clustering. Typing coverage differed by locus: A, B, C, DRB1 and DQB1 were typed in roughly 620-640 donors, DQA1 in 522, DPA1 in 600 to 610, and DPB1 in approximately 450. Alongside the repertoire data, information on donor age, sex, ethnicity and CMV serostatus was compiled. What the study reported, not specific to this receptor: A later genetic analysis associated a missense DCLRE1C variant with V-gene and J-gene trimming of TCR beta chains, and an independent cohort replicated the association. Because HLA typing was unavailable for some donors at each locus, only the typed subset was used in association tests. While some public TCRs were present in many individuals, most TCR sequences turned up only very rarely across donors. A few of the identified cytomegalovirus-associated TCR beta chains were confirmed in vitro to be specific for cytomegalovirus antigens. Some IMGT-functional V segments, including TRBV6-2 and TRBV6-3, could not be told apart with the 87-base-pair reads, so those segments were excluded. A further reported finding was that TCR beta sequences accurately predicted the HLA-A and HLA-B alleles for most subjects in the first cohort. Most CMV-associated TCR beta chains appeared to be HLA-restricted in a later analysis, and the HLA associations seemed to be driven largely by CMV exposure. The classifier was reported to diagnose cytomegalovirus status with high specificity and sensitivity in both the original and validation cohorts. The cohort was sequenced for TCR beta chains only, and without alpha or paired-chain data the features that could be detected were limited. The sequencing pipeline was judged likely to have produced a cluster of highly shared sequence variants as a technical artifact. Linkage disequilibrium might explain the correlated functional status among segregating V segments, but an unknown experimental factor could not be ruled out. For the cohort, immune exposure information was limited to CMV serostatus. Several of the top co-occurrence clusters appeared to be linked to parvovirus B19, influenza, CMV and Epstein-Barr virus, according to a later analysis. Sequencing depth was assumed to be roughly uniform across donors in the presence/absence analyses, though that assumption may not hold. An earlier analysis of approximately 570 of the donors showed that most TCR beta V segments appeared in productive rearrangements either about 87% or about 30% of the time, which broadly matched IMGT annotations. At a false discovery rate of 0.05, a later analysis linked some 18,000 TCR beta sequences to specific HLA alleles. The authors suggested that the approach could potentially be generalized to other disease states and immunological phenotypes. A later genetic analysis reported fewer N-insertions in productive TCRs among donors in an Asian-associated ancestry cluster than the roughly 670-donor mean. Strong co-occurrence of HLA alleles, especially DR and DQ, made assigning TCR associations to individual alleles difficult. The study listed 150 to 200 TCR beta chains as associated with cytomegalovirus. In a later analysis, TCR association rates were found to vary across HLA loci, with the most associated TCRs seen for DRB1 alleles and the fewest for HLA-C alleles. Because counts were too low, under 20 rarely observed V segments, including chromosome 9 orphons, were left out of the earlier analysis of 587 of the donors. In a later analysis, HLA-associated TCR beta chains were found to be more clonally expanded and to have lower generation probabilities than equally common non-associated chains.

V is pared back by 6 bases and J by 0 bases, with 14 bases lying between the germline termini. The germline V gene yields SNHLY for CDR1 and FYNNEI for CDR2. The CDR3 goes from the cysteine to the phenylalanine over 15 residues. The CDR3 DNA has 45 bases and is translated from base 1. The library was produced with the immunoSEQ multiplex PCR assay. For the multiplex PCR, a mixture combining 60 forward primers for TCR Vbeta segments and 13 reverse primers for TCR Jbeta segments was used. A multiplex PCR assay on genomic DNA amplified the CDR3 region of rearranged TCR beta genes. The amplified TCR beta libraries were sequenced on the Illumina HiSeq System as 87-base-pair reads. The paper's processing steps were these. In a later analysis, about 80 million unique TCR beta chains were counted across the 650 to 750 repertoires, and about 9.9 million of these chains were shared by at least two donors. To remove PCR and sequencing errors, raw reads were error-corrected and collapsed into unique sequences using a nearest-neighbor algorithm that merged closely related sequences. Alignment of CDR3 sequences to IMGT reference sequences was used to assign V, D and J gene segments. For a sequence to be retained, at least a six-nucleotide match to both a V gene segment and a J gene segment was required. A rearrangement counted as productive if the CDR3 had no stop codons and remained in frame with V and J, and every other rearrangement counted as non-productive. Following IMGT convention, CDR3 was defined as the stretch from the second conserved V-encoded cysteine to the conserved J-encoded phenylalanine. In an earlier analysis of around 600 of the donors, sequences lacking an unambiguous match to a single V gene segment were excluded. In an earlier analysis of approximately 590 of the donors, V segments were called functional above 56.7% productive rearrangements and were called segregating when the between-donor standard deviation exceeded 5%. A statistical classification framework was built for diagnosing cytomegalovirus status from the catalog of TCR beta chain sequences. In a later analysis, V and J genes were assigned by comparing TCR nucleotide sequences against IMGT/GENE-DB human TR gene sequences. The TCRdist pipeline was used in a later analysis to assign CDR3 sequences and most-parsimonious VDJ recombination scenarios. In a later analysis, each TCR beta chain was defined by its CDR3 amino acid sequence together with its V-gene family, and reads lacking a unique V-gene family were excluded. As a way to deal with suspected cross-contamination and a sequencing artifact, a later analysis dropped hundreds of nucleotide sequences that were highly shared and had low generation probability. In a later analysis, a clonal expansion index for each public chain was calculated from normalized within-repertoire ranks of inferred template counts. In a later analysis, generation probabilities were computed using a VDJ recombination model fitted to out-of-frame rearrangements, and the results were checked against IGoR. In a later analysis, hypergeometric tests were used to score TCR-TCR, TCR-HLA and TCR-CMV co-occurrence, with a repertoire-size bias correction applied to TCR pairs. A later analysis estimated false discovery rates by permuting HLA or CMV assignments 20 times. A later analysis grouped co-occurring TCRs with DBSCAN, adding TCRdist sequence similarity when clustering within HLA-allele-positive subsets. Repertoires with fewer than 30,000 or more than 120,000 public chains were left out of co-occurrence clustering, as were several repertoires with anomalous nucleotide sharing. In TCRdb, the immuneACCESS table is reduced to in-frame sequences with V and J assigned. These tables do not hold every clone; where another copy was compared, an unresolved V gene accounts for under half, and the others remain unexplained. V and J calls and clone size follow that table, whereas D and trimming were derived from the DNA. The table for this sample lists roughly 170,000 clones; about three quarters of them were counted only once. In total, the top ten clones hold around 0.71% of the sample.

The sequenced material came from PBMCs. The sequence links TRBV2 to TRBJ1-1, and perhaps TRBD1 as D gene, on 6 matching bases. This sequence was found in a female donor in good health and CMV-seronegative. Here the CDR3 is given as CASSWTELMNTEAFF. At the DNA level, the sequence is TGTGCCAGCAGCTGGACAGAGCTTATGAACACTGAAGCTTTCTTT.